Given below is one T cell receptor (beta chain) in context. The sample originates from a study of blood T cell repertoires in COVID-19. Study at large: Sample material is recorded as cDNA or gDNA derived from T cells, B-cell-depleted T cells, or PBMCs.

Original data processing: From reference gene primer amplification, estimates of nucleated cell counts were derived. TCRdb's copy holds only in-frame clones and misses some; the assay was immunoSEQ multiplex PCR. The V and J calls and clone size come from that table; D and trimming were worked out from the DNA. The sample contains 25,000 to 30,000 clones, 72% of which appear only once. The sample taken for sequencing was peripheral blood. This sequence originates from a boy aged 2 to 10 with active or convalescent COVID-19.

CDR3 sequence reads: CASSFNRGREQFF. The DNA for the CDR3 is TGTGCCAGCAGTTTCAACAGGGGACGTGAGCAGTTCTTC. V is TRBV12-3 or TRBV12-4 and J is TRBJ2-1; 7 nucleotides align to TRBD1. CDR3 length equals 13 residues. V was pared by 3 bases and J by 9 bases, with 5 bases of the junction left unmatched.